The 18 T cell receptor beta chains in this list originate from one sample, sequenced in a study of technical replicates of blood from several donors. Measured with immunoSEQ multiplex PCR; TCRdb has only the in-frame clones, and not every one. The table records around 80,000 clones, about 88% of them present only once. Material for sequencing was T cells isolated from PBMCs. The receptors were gathered from a human donor in good health.

The rearrangement uses TRBV2 and TRBJ2-4, with TRBD2 matching over 12 bases. Per germline, CDR1 SNHLY and CDR2 FYNNEI. The CDR3 length is 14 residues. V shed 8 bases, J shed 7 bases, and the junction held 6 bases outside the gene matches. The CDR3 protein is CASYLTSGSNIQYF. The CDR3 DNA reads as TGTGCCAGCTACTTGACTAGCGGGAGTAACATTCAGTACTTC.

This chain links TRBV6-5 with TRBJ1-6, with D unresolved. The CDR3 runs to 16 residues. V dropped 3 bases and J dropped 0 bases, with 9 bases sitting between them. The V gene's germline CDR1 is MNHEY and CDR2 SVGAGI. CDR3 nucleotide sequence: TGTGCCAGCAGTTATGCGGCAAGCTCCTATAATTCACCCCTCCACTTT. This translates into CASSYAASSYNSPLHF.

The chain is built from TRBV27 and TRBJ1-1, with TRBD1 as a possible D gene (6 bases). The CDR3 loop spans 15 amino acids. V was pared by 4 bases and J by 3 bases, with 15 bases between. Germline V gene lookup returns CDR1 MNHEY and CDR2 SMNVEV (reference sequence). This CDR3 reads CASSYLDRVHTEAFF. The CDR3 DNA reads as TGTGCCAGCAGTTACTTGGACAGAGTCCACACTGAAGCTTTCTTT.

The chain uses TRBV10-3 and TRBJ2-3, with 10 bases matching TRBD2. V shed 3 bases and J 0 bases; nucleotides not matched to a gene: 3. This CDR3 is 16 amino acids long. Germline V CDR1 and CDR2: ENHRY, SYGVKD. The CDR3 sequence: CAISDTSGTSTDTQYF. CDR3 sequence (DNA): TGTGCCATCAGTGATACTAGCGGGACTAGCACAGATACGCAGTATTTT.

The V and J genes are TRBV11-3 and TRBJ2-7; 7 bases fit TRBD2. The CDR3 sequence is 18 residues long. Germline trimming cut 5 bases from V and 2 bases from J; bases unmatched to any gene: 18. Germline CDR1 and CDR2: SGHNT and YENEEA. CDR3 protein: CASSPLLRGEREPYEQYF. In DNA, the CDR3 is TGTGCCAGCAGCCCCCTTTTACGGGGGGAGCGGGAACCCTACGAGCAGTACTTC.

This chain uses TRBV4-3 with TRBJ2-1, with D perhaps TRBD1 (5 bases). V gave up 0 bases and J gave up 6 bases, with 18 bases separating them. CDR1 and CDR2 from the germline V gene are LGHNA and YSLEER. The CDR3 runs 17 residues. CDR3 bases: TGCGCCAGCAGCCAAGATCTAGGGGCCTGGGCCCCCAATGAGCAGTTCTTC. Protein: CASSQDLGAWAPNEQFF.

The chain couples TRBV2 to TRBJ1-5; D is uncertain. From germline, CDR1 is SNHLY and CDR2 FYNNEI. The CDR3 contains 16 residues. The ends were cut back, 2 bases at V and 4 bases at J, with 15 bases in the middle. CDR3 amino acids: CASSEPGRGKNQPQHF. The CDR3 DNA follows: TGTGCCAGCAGTGAACCCGGACGGGGTAAAAATCAGCCCCAGCATTTT.

The chain employs TRBV29-1 and TRBJ2-1; D is perhaps TRBD2 (5 bases). Germline V gene sequence: CDR1 SQVTM, CDR2 ANQGSEA. V was clipped by 3 bases and J by 7 bases, with 10 bases between them. This CDR3 has 12 residues. The CDR3 DNA reads as TGCAGCGTTGAGAGTAGCGAGAATGAGCAGTTCTTC. Amino acids: CSVESSENEQFF.

The genes are TRBV9 and TRBJ2-5; 15 bases agree with TRBD2. Germline-derived CDR1 and CDR2 are SGDLS and YYNGEE. The ends lost 4 bases at V and 5 bases at J; junction bases unmatched: 9. This CDR3 region has 17 residues. The CDR3 nucleotides read TGTGCCAGCAGCCCGGGGACTAGCGGGAGGTTCTTCGAGACCCAGTACTTC. This encodes CASSPGTSGRFFETQYF.

The rearrangement joins TRBV11-3 to TRBJ2-7; D remains ambiguous. The CDR3 extends over 14 amino acids. Germline CDR1 SGHNT, CDR2 YENEEA. Trimming shortened V by 2 bases and J by 1 base, and 9 bases separated the two germline ends. The CDR3 region is CASSLIGSSYEQYF. CDR3 nucleotide sequence: TGTGCCAGCAGCTTAATCGGGTCTTCCTACGAGCAGTACTTC.

The rearrangement links TRBV5-4 to TRBJ1-1; no firm D call. V shed 1 base and J shed 7 bases, with 14 bases lying between them. CDR3 length: 14 residues. CDR1 is SGHNT and CDR2 is YYREEE in the germline V gene (reference sequence). DNA for the CDR3: TGTGCCAGCAGCTTGTTCGCGGTTCTGGGTGAAGCTTTCTTT. This encodes CASSLFAVLGEAFF.

The rearrangement links TRBV6-1 to TRBJ2-7, with D perhaps TRBD2 (6 bases). Germline assignment: CDR1 MNHNS and CDR2 SASEGT. V gave up 4 bases and J gave up 2 bases, with 12 bases separating them. This CDR3 is 14 amino acids long. The CDR3 spells CASSAGGYAYEQYF. The CDR3 DNA is TGTGCCAGCAGTGCTGGGGGGTACGCCTACGAGCAGTACTTC.

The rearrangement joins TRBV25-1 to TRBJ2-7, with a possible D match to TRBD2 (5 bases). The CDR3 totals 15 residues. The germline CDR1 and CDR2 sequences are MGHDK and SYGVNS. V lost 2 bases, J lost 1 base, and 12 bases lay in between. The CDR3 loop reads CASSEPGNASYEQYF. CDR3 sequence (DNA): TGTGCCAGCAGTGAACCCGGGAACGCATCCTACGAGCAGTACTTC.

This chain joins TRBV30 and TRBJ1-2; tentative D call: TRBD1 (5 bases). Trimming cost V 2 bases and J 8 bases, with 24 bases left between them. There are 16 residues in the CDR3. The germline V gene encodes CDR1 GTSNPN and CDR2 SVGIG (reference sequence). In DNA, the CDR3 is TGTGCCTGGAGTCTCAACGGAGGGGTCTATTTGGAGGGCTACACCTTC. Protein sequence: CAWSLNGGVYLEGYTF.

This clone was detected once. V gene TRBV25-1 combines with J gene TRBJ1-1; 8 bases are a match to TRBD1. CDR3 length equals 16 residues. The junction had 8 bases not matched to a gene; V was cut back by 4 bases and J by 1 base. Germline V CDR1 and CDR2: MGHDK, SYGVNS. CDR3 DNA sequence: TGTGCCAGCAGTGTAGACAGGGGAGGATCGAACACTGAAGCTTTCTTT. Its translation: CASSVDRGGSNTEAFF. Full variable domain (remainder filled in from reference TRBV25-1 and TRBJ1-1): EADIYQTPRYLVIGTGKKITLECSQTMGHDKMYWYQQDPGMELHLIHYSYGVNSTEKGDLSSESTVSRIRTEHFPLTLESARPSHTSQYLCASSVDRGGSNTEAFFGQGTRLTVV.

This chain links TRBV19 with TRBJ1-3; D is uncertain. Germline values: CDR1 LNHDA, CDR2 SQIVND (reference sequence). The CDR3 spans 11 residues. V dropped 10 bases and J dropped 3 bases, with 7 bases sitting between them. The CDR3 DNA follows: TGTGCCACCGGACTTGGAAACACCATATATTTT. Translating it yields CATGLGNTIYF.

The V call is TRBV11-2, the J call TRBJ2-3, with 8 bases that match TRBD2. Germline CDR1 and CDR2: SGHAT and FQNNGV. V lost 5 bases to trimming and J lost 0 bases; unmatched junction nucleotides: 1. This CDR3 is 14 amino acids long. The CDR3, as DNA: TGTGCCAGCAGCCCTAGCGGGAGCACAGATACGCAGTATTTT. Protein product: CASSPSGSTDTQYF. The full variable domain, in which reference TRBV11-2 and TRBJ2-3 provide the parts outside the CDR3, is EAGVAQSPRYKIIEKRQSVAFWCNPISGHATLYWYQQILGQGPKLLIQFQNNGVVDDSQLPKDRFSAERLKGVDSTLKIQPAKLEDSAVYLCASSPSGSTDTQYFGPGTRLTVL.

The chain carries TRBV19 and TRBJ2-3, with TRBD2 as a possible D gene (6 bases). The V gene lost 8 bases and the J gene lost 2 bases, with 14 bases spanning the gap. The CDR3 contains 14 residues. CDR1 is LNHDA, CDR2 SQIVND, per germline (reference sequence). The CDR3 region is CASAFSGVTDTQYF. The DNA for the CDR3 is TGTGCCAGTGCCTTTAGCGGAGTCACAGATACGCAGTATTTT.